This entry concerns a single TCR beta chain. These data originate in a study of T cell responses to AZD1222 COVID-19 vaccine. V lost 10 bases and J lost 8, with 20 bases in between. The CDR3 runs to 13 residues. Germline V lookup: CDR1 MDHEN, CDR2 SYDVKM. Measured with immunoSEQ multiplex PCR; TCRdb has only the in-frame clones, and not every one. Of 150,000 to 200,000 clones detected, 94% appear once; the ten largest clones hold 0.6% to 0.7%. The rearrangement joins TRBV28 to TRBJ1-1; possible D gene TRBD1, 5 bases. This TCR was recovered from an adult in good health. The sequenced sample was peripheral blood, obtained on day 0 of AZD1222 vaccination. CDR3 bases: TGTGCCATCCAAACCAGGGCGTCGTCCGAAGCTTTCTTT. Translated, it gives CAIQTRASSEAFF.